Included here is one TCR beta chain sequence, with context. The antigen remains undetermined. TCRdb used MiXCR to reprocess the 5' RACE reads, holding one entry per CDR3 protein. The repertoire holds 200,000 to 250,000 distinct CDR3 sequences, over 8.5% seen once, with 20% to 25% in the top ten. The CDR3 covers 15 residues. With V trimmed by 6 bases and J by 2 bases, 7 bases remained unmatched. Germline-derived CDR1 and CDR2 are MNHEY and SVGEGT. This specimen belongs to a study of T-cell memory formation after mild COVID-19. Overall study results and limits: Some SARS-CoV-2-responding clones were already detected in memory before infection.

Sample: PBMCs or a T cell subset sorted from them (not recorded which). This receptor was obtained from a young man who had mild COVID-19 (a few samples of this study predate the infection). Cell type and time point are not known. The chain has TRBV6-2 or TRBV6-3 and TRBJ2-1; 7 nucleotides agree with TRBD2. CDR3 sequence reads: CASSPTSAAYNEQFF. The CDR3 DNA follows: TGTGCCAGCAGCCCTACTAGCGCGGCCTACAATGAGCAGTTCTTC.